The next 32 T cell receptor beta chains were all read from a single sample in a study of blood T cell repertoires in COVID-19. Sequenced by immunoSEQ multiplex PCR; TCRdb stores in-frame clones only, minus some. Of about 280,000 clones in the sample, roughly nine tenths were seen once. Sequencing used peripheral blood. The source of these receptors is a man aged 50 to 60 with acute or convalescent COVID-19.

This clone was recorded once. The chain links TRBV6-5 to TRBJ1-1; D may be TRBD1 (5 bases). Deletions cut 7 bases from V and 0 bases from J, with 15 bases between. The CDR3 is 15 amino acids. CDR1 is MNHEY, CDR2 SVGAGI, per germline. CDR3 region: CASKSRQSLNTEAFF. As DNA, the CDR3 is TGTGCCAGCAAGTCCCGACAGAGCCTGAACACTGAAGCTTTCTTT.

This clone was observed a single time. The chain couples TRBV30 to TRBJ1-1; D is undetermined. CDR1 is GTSNPN, CDR2 SVGIG, per germline (reference sequence). This CDR3 comprises 15 residues. V lost 0 bases to trimming and J lost 0 bases, with 11 bases between them. CDR3 nucleotide sequence: TGTGCCTGGAGTGTTCCTGGCAGGATGAACACTGAAGCTTTCTTT. The encoded protein is CAWSVPGRMNTEAFF.

This chain joins TRBV9 and TRBJ1-1; D is unresolved. Germline V gene sequence: CDR1 SGDLS, CDR2 YYNGEE. The V end was cut by 0 bases, the J end by 1 base, with 7 bases between. The CDR3 runs 14 residues. CDR3 bases: TGTGCCAGCAGCGTAGAAGTCAGGAACACTGAAGCTTTCTTT. It is translated as CASSVEVRNTEAFF.

The chain carries TRBV7-6 and TRBJ2-1; possible D gene TRBD1, 6 bases. Trimming shortened V by 5 bases and J by 4 bases, and 12 bases separated the two germline ends. Germline assignment: CDR1 SGHVS and CDR2 FNYEAQ. The CDR3 length is 14 residues. The CDR3 is CASSLRGGYNEQFF. The DNA for the CDR3 is TGTGCCAGCAGCCTCCGAGGGGGATACAATGAGCAGTTCTTC.

The V gene is TRBV3-1 (or the pseudogene TRBV3-2), the J gene TRBJ2-2; TRBD2 matches at 8 bases. The CDR3 totals 15 residues. The J segment lost 4 bases and the V segment lost 5 bases, leaving 6 bases of the junction unmatched. Per the germline V gene, CDR1 is LGHDT and CDR2 is YNNKEL (reference sequence). The CDR3 sequence: CASSSLSGATGELFF. The CDR3 DNA reads TGTGCCAGCAGCTCACTTAGCGGGGCCACCGGGGAGCTGTTTTTT.

The chain uses TRBV3-1 (or the pseudogene TRBV3-2) and TRBJ2-5; possible D gene TRBD2, 5 bases. V gave up 3 bases and J gave up 7 bases, with 21 bases separating them. Germline V gene sequence: CDR1 LGHDT, CDR2 YNNKEL (reference sequence). The length of the CDR3 is 16 residues. CDR3 DNA sequence: TGTGCCAGCAGCCACAGCCACCGGGAACGAAGTGGGACCCAGTACTTC. It yields the protein CASSHSHRERSGTQYF.

This chain uses TRBV7-9 with TRBJ1-6; a weak D match, TRBD1 (6 bases). Germline assignment: CDR1 SEHNR and CDR2 FQNEAQ (reference sequence). V was pared by 5 bases and J by 8 bases, with 7 bases between. CDR3 size: 12 residues. CDR3 in amino acids: CASSPGDSPLHF. In nucleotides, the CDR3 is TGTGCCAGCAGCCCAGGGGATTCACCCCTCCACTTT.

This chain uses TRBV28 with TRBJ2-2; D is undetermined. Germline assignment: CDR1 MDHEN and CDR2 SYDVKM. There are 12 residues in the CDR3. Deletions cut 8 bases from V and 6 bases from J, with 10 bases between. The CDR3 region is CASLPPAGELFF. In DNA form, the CDR3 reads TGTGCCAGCCTCCCCCCGGCCGGGGAGCTGTTTTTT.

The rearrangement uses TRBV2 and TRBJ2-7, with 12 bases that match TRBD1. The CDR3 is made up of 18 amino acids. Germline trimming cut 4 bases from V and 5 bases from J; bases unmatched to any gene: 15. In germline, CDR1 is SNHLY, CDR2 FYNNEI. For the CDR3, the DNA is TGTGCCAGCAGTGGAGAGGGACAGGGGGCTCCCCTACCTAACGAGCAGTACTTC. Its translation is CASSGEGQGAPLPNEQYF.

The chain has TRBV30 and TRBJ1-4; the D gene is possibly TRBD1 (6 bases). CDR1 is GTSNPN and CDR2 is SVGIG in the germline V gene (reference sequence). Trimming cost V 2 bases and J 6 bases, with 10 bases left between them. The CDR3 consists of 13 residues. The CDR3 region is CAWSPDSYEKLFF. In nucleotides, the CDR3 is TGTGCCTGGAGTCCGGACAGTTATGAAAAACTGTTTTTT.

V gene TRBV27 combines with J gene TRBJ1-2, with D tentatively TRBD1 (5 bases). Germline V gives CDR1 MNHEY, CDR2 SMNVEV (reference sequence). CDR3 length: 13 amino acids. The V gene lost 4 bases and the J gene lost 4 bases, with 10 bases spanning the gap. CDR3 nucleotides: TGTGCCAGCAGTTCCAGGGCTTTCTATGGCTACACCTTC. It yields the protein CASSSRAFYGYTF.

The CDR3 nucleotides read TGTGCCAGCAGTTCCTCAGGGCCTTTCTACAATGAGCAGTTCTTC. It encodes CASSSSGPFYNEQFF. The V call is TRBV27, the J call TRBJ2-1; TRBD1 is a possible D gene (5 bases). The CDR3 is 15 residues long. Germline V gene sequence: CDR1 MNHEY, CDR2 SMNVEV (reference sequence). V dropped 4 bases and J dropped 3 bases, with 13 bases sitting between them.

This clone has a single count. The chain links TRBV19 to TRBJ2-7, with 8 bases lining up with TRBD1. The CDR3 totals 14 residues. V dropped 4 bases and J dropped 5; count of bases not matched to a gene: 7. Germline CDR1 reads LNHDA; CDR2 reads SQIVND (reference sequence). The DNA of the CDR3 is TGTGCCAGTAGTAGGACAGGGACGATGGACGAGCAGTACTTC. Its protein product is CASSRTGTMDEQYF.

This chain links TRBV6-5 with TRBJ1-4; TRBD1 agrees at 9 bases. In germline, CDR1 is MNHEY, CDR2 SVGAGI. CDR3 size: 15 residues. V shed 7 bases and J 4 bases; nucleotides not matched to a gene: 7. The CDR3 nucleotides are TGTGCCAGCAACTTGGGGGGACAGGGTAATGAAAAACTGTTTTTT. This gives the protein CASNLGGQGNEKLFF.

This clone was seen once. The rearrangement uses TRBV14 and TRBJ2-7, with 12 bases identical to TRBD1. The V segment lost 3 bases and the J segment 4 bases; nucleotides outside the gene matches: 13. Germline V gives CDR1 SGHDN, CDR2 FVKESK. The CDR3 sequence is 18 residues long. CDR3 region: CASSHTIRPGQGAYEQYF. CDR3 nucleotides: TGTGCCAGCAGCCATACCATCCGCCCGGGACAGGGGGCTTACGAGCAGTACTTC.

The rearrangement links TRBV9 to TRBJ2-5; TRBD2 aligns across 9 bases. CDR1 SGDLS and CDR2 YYNGEE come from the germline V gene. The CDR3 covers 14 residues. Germline trimming cut 1 base from V and 7 bases from J; bases unmatched to any gene: 5. The CDR3 bases are TGTGCCAGCAGCGTACTTAGCGGGGGTGTGACCCAGTACTTC. It specifies CASSVLSGGVTQYF.

J is TRBJ1-1 and V is TRBV11-3; D unclear. The CDR3 length is 13 residues. Germline CDR1 and CDR2: SGHNT and YENEEA. V lost 0 bases and J lost 5, with 7 bases in between. CDR3 sequence: CASSLESGTEAFF. The CDR3 bases are TGTGCCAGCAGCTTAGAGTCAGGTACTGAAGCTTTCTTT. The whole variable domain, filled in from reference TRBV11-3 and TRBJ1-1, reads EAGVVQSPRYKIIEKKQPVAFWCNPISGHNTLYWYLQNLGQGPELLIRYENEEAVDDSQLPKDRFSAERLKGVDSTLKIQPAELGDSAVYLCASSLESGTEAFFGQGTRLTVV.

The genes are TRBV29-1 and TRBJ1-5; 7 nucleotides line up with TRBD1. The J segment lost 7 bases and the V segment lost 7 bases, leaving 13 bases of the junction unmatched. The CDR3 has 14 residues. Per the germline V gene, CDR1 is SQVTM and CDR2 is ANQGSEA. The CDR3 bases are TGCAGCGCCAGGACACCAGGGGGGAACCAGCCCCAGCATTTT. This codes for CSARTPGGNQPQHF. The full variable domain, in which reference TRBV29-1 and TRBJ1-5 provide the parts outside the CDR3, is SAVISQKPSRDICQRGTSLTIQCQVDSQVTMMFWYRQQPGQSLTLIATANQGSEATYESGFVIDKFPISRPNLTFSTLTVSNMSPEDSSIYLCSARTPGGNQPQHFGDGTRLSIL.

This chain links TRBV27 with TRBJ2-7; D is possibly TRBD1 (6 bases). This CDR3 is built from 12 residues. V gave up 8 bases and J gave up 0 bases, with 8 bases separating them. Germline assignment: CDR1 MNHEY and CDR2 SMNVEV (reference sequence). CDR3 nucleotide sequence: TGTGCCAGCCTGGACAGCTCCTACGAGCAGTACTTC. It yields the protein CASLDSSYEQYF.

J is TRBJ2-7 and V is TRBV3-1 (or the pseudogene TRBV3-2), with D perhaps matching TRBD2 (6 bases). The CDR3 is 15 amino acids. The germline CDR1 and CDR2 sequences are LGHDT and YNNKEL (reference sequence). V was pared by 1 base and J by 6 bases, with 16 bases between. CDR3 DNA sequence: TGTGCCAGCAGCCAAGCCGGCGGGCTCGGGAGCGAGCAGTACTTC. It yields the protein CASSQAGGLGSEQYF.

This chain connects TRBV5-6 to TRBJ1-6, with TRBD1 identical over 9 bases. The V segment lost 0 bases and the J segment 7 bases; nucleotides outside the gene matches: 2. CDR3 length: 15 amino acids. Per germline, CDR1 SGHDT and CDR2 YYEEEE. The CDR3 DNA is TGTGCCAGCAGCTTGGCTGACAGGGGGAATTCACCCCTCCACTTT. Encoded protein: CASSLADRGNSPLHF.

This chain uses TRBV27 with TRBJ1-6; D may be TRBD1 (5 bases). Trimming stripped 5 bases from V and 7 bases from J, with 12 bases between. CDR3 length equals 14 residues. The germline CDR1 and CDR2 sequences are MNHEY and SMNVEV (reference sequence). The CDR3 coding sequence is TGTGCCAGCAGTCTCCATGGGGGGAATTCACCCCTCCACTTT. Protein sequence: CASSLHGGNSPLHF.

The J gene is TRBJ1-6, the V gene TRBV7-3; D might be TRBD1 (5 bases). This CDR3 has 14 amino acids. Germline loops: CDR1 SGHTA, CDR2 FQGTGA. V was cut by 2 bases and J by 7 bases, with 9 bases left in between. The CDR3 DNA reads TGTGCCAGCAGCTTAGAACAGGCCAATTCACCCCTCCACTTT. It is translated as CASSLEQANSPLHF.

The chain joins TRBV11-2 to TRBJ2-1; TRBD1 agrees at 9 bases. Germline loops: CDR1 SGHAT, CDR2 FQNNGV. CDR3 length equals 16 residues. Trimming removed 2 bases from V and 4 bases from J; junction bases left unmatched: 6. CDR3 loop: CASSLRGQGKYNEQFF. The CDR3 coding sequence is TGTGCCAGCAGCTTACGGGGACAGGGAAAGTACAATGAGCAGTTCTTC.

The gene calls are TRBV6-2 or TRBV6-3 and TRBJ2-7; 9 bases line up with TRBD2. The CDR3 loop spans 16 amino acids. Germline lookup yields CDR1 MNHEY and CDR2 SVGEGT. Unmatched junction bases numbered 7, after V lost 0 bases and J lost 4 bases. CDR3 loop: CASSYSFSGRDYEQYF. The CDR3 DNA sequence: TGTGCCAGCAGTTACTCGTTTAGCGGGAGAGATTACGAGCAGTACTTC.

The gene calls are TRBV5-4 and TRBJ1-2, with 7 positions matching TRBD1. CDR3 length: 15 amino acids. Germline V CDR1 and CDR2: SGHNT, YYREEE (reference sequence). V lost 4 bases, J lost 1 base, and 7 bases stayed unmatched. The CDR3 protein is CASSPGQLSNYGYTF. The CDR3, as DNA: TGTGCCAGCAGCCCGGGACAGTTAAGTAACTATGGCTACACCTTC.

The CDR3 DNA is TGCGCCAGCAGCGGGAACAGAGCGGGGGCAACAGATACGCAGTATTTT. Protein sequence: CASSGNRAGATDTQYF. This chain joins TRBV10-1 and TRBJ2-3; 8 positions match TRBD2. Per germline, CDR1 WNHNN and CDR2 SYGVQD (reference sequence). V trimming: 6 bases; J trimming: 3 bases; junction bases outside the gene matches: 11. The CDR3 runs to 16 residues.

The chain combines TRBV7-2 with TRBJ2-4; tentative D call: TRBD1 (5 bases). Germline V gene sequence: CDR1 SGHTA, CDR2 FQGNSA. The length of the CDR3 is 15 residues. Trimming stripped 2 bases from V and 5 bases from J, with 13 bases between. CDR3 bases: TGTGCCAGCAGCTTATATTACGGCAGGGAAAACATTCAGTACTTC. As protein: CASSLYYGRENIQYF.

This chain links TRBV5-1 with TRBJ2-7; no clear D. The CDR3 is 13 residues long. Germline CDR1 and CDR2: SGHRS and YFSETQ. The V gene lost 0 bases and the J gene lost 5 bases, with 9 bases spanning the gap. CDR3 bases: TGCGCCAGCAGCTTGGCCGCCGCGAACGAGCAGTACTTC. The encoded protein is CASSLAAANEQYF.

Of note for this clone: Other DNA sequences in the sample encode the same CDR3. The gene calls are TRBV5-1 and TRBJ1-4; 8 nucleotides align to TRBD1. The trim removed 5 bases at V and 0 bases at J, leaving 3 bases unmatched. CDR3 length: 15 amino acids. Per germline, CDR1 SGHRS and CDR2 YFSETQ. CDR3 sequence: CASSGQGATNEKLFF. For the CDR3, the DNA is TGCGCCAGCAGTGGACAGGGCGCAACTAATGAAAAACTGTTTTTT.

This chain links TRBV27 with TRBJ2-1, with D unclear. Trimming stripped 4 bases from V and 10 bases from J, with 8 bases between. CDR1 and CDR2 (germline): MNHEY, SMNVEV (reference sequence). This CDR3 has 11 residues. The CDR3 DNA follows: TGTGCCAGCAGTTGGGTCGGGGAGCAGTTCTTC. Encoded protein: CASSWVGEQFF.

The rearrangement joins TRBV11-2 to TRBJ2-7; 12 bases align to TRBD2. CDR1 and CDR2 (germline): SGHAT, FQNNGV. This CDR3 is built from 17 residues. The junction had 14 bases not matched to a gene; V was cut back by 7 bases and J by 4 bases. The DNA for the CDR3 is TGTGCCAGCACCGTAGCCCTAGCGGGGGGGCTAGGGTACGAGCAGTACTTC. Amino acid sequence: CASTVALAGGLGYEQYF. Full variable domain (missing parts from reference TRBV11-2 and TRBJ2-7): EAGVAQSPRYKIIEKRQSVAFWCNPISGHATLYWYQQILGQGPKLLIQFQNNGVVDDSQLPKDRFSAERLKGVDSTLKIQPAKLEDSAVYLCASTVALAGGLGYEQYFGPGTRLTVT.